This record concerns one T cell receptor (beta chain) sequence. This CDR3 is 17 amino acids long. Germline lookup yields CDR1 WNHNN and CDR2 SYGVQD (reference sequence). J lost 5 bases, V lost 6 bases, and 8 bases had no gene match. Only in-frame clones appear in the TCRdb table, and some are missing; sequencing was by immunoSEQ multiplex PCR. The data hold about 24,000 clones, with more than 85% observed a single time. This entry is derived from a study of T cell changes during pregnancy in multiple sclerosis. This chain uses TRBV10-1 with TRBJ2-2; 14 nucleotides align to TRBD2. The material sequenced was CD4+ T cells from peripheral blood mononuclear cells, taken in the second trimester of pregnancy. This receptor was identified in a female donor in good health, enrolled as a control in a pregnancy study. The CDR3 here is CASRPGLAGVGTGELFF. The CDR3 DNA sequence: TGCGCCAGCAGACCGGGACTAGCGGGAGTTGGAACCGGGGAGCTGTTTTTT.